This TCR beta chain was sequenced during a study of cytomegalovirus exposure and HLA in healthy donors. Both 60 Vbeta primers and 13 Jbeta primers went into the PCR. Profiled with immunoSEQ multiplex PCR; TCRdb holds only in-frame clones, not every one. The repertoire holds 130,000 to 150,000 clones, with around 72% as singletons. Study results and limitations: Analyzed later, most CMV-associated TCR beta chains appeared HLA-restricted. Donors belonging to an Asian-associated ancestry cluster reportedly showed fewer N-insertions in productive TCRs than the roughly 700-donor mean, according to what a later analysis found. Earlier findings revealed that most TCR beta V segments proved productive either about 90% or about 30% of the time.

Regarding this clone: Its antigen is not known.

Healthy people donating bone marrow made up the donors. Per the germline V gene, CDR1 is SEHNR and CDR2 is FQNEAQ (reference sequence). The CDR3 consists of 15 residues. With V trimmed by 5 bases and J by 8 bases, 9 bases remained unmatched. Sequencing was performed on PBMCs. V and J are TRBV7-9 and TRBJ2-1; 10 positions match TRBD2. The receptor comes from a human donor in good health. CDR3: CASSPRRTSGYEQFF. CDR3 nucleotides: TGTGCCAGCAGCCCCCGCCGGACTAGCGGTTATGAGCAGTTCTTC.